Listed here are 29 T cell receptor beta chains from one sample, sequenced in a study of cytomegalovirus exposure and HLA in healthy donors. PCR used 60 Vbeta primers and 13 Jbeta primers. The table came from immunoSEQ multiplex PCR; TCRdb's copy has only in-frame clones and leaves some out. The table shows 150,000 to 200,000 clones, with roughly 79% occurring only once. The material sequenced was PBMCs. Receptors were obtained from a woman between 45 and 60 years old in good health and CMV-seronegative.

Remarks on this clone: A read error may account for a junction end that differs from germline. This chain uses TRBV4-3 with TRBJ2-2, with 14 bases lining up with TRBD2. Germline lookup yields CDR1 LGHNA and CDR2 YSLEER. The CDR3 is 18 residues long. CDR3 bases: TGCGCCGGCAGCCATGGACTAGCGGGAGGAATGAACACCGGGGAGCTGTTTTTT. Protein: CAGSHGLAGGMNTGELFF.

CDR3 coding DNA: TGTGCCAGCAGCTCCCGGACAGGATTCCAAGAGACCCAGTACTTC. Its translation is CASSSRTGFQETQYF. The J gene is TRBJ2-5, the V gene TRBV11-2; 7 nucleotides align to TRBD1. The CDR3 is 15 amino acids. Germline V lookup: CDR1 SGHAT, CDR2 FQNNGV. The V and J ends lost 4 bases and 1 base, in that order; junction bases with no gene match: 6. Supplemented by reference TRBV11-2 and TRBJ2-5, the full variable domain reads EAGVAQSPRYKIIEKRQSVAFWCNPISGHATLYWYQQILGQGPKLLIQFQNNGVVDDSQLPKDRFSAERLKGVDSTLKIQPAKLEDSAVYLCASSSRTGFQETQYFGPGTRLLVL.

The V gene is TRBV7-8, the J gene TRBJ2-5, with D unclear. The germline V gene has CDR1 SGHVS and CDR2 FQNEAQ. Deletions cut 2 bases from V and 5 bases from J, with 3 bases between. The CDR3 contains 11 residues. CDR3 protein: CASSLYETQYF. The CDR3 DNA reads as TGTGCCAGCAGCTTATATGAGACCCAGTACTTC.

The chain has TRBV11-3 and TRBJ2-3; 7 positions agree with TRBD1. V was clipped by 5 bases and J by 1 base; unmatched bases: 12. CDR1 and CDR2 from the germline V gene are SGHNT and YENEEA. This CDR3 is 17 amino acids long. CDR3: CASSLPGQPVGTDTQYF. The CDR3 DNA reads TGTGCCAGCAGCCTGCCGGGACAGCCCGTGGGCACAGATACGCAGTATTTT.

V is TRBV6-5 and J is TRBJ1-2; 11 nucleotides line up with TRBD1. With 6 bases clipped from V and 8 bases from J, the junction kept 11 bases outside the gene matches. The CDR3 runs 15 residues. Germline assignment: CDR1 MNHEY and CDR2 SVGAGI. The CDR3 reads CASRPGQGVLKGYTF. CDR3 DNA sequence: TGTGCCAGCAGACCGGGACAGGGGGTTTTGAAGGGCTACACCTTC.

This clone has just a few counts. The chain recombines TRBV10-2 with TRBJ2-1, with 7 bases aligning to TRBD1. This CDR3 is 15 amino acids long. V trimming: 6 bases; J trimming: 2 bases; junction bases outside the gene matches: 7. The V gene's germline CDR1 is WSHSY and CDR2 SAAADI. CDR3 in amino acids: CASSKGQGAYNEQFF. The DNA of the CDR3 is TGCGCCAGCAGCAAGGGGCAGGGGGCCTACAATGAGCAGTTCTTC.

This clone occurred a few times. The chain couples TRBV5-1 to TRBJ2-2; D perhaps matches TRBD1 (6 bases). Germline V gene sequence: CDR1 SGHRS, CDR2 YFSETQ. This CDR3 is built from 14 residues. V was trimmed by 5 bases and J by 5 bases, leaving 13 bases between them. CDR3 amino acids: CASRWDQGTGELFF. CDR3 in DNA: TGCGCCAGCAGGTGGGACCAGGGGACCGGGGAGCTGTTTTTT.

V usage is TRBV6-5 and J usage is TRBJ1-6, with D hard to call. The CDR3 consists of 13 residues. CDR1 and CDR2 from the germline V gene are MNHEY and SVGAGI. V was pared by 7 bases and J by 7 bases, with 11 bases between. DNA of the CDR3: TGTGCCAGCAAGCGGGGAGGGAATTCACCCCTCCACTTT. Its protein is CASKRGGNSPLHF.

This clone occurred a few times. This CDR3 is CSANRGTEAFF. The CDR3 nucleotides read TGCAGCGCCAACAGGGGCACTGAAGCTTTCTTT. The chain combines TRBV29-1 with TRBJ1-1; 7 positions agree with TRBD1. This CDR3 has 11 residues. With V trimmed by 7 bases and J by 4 bases, 3 bases remained unmatched. Germline loops: CDR1 SQVTM, CDR2 ANQGSEA.

This sequence joins TRBV6-4 and TRBJ2-1, with D unclear. The germline V gene has CDR1 MRHNA and CDR2 SNTAGT. This CDR3 contains 14 residues. Trimming took off 3 bases at V and 0 bases at J, with 6 bases between the two ends. CDR3 DNA: TGTGCCAGCAGTGAAGAGAGCTCCTACAATGAGCAGTTCTTC. Protein sequence: CASSEESSYNEQFF.

This clone has only one observation. V gene TRBV30 combines with J gene TRBJ1-1; a possible D gene is TRBD1 (5 bases). The V end lost 4 bases, the J end lost 2 bases, and 14 bases lay between the germline ends. This CDR3 spans 14 amino acids. From germline, CDR1 is GTSNPN and CDR2 SVGIG (reference sequence). The CDR3 sequence is CAWTKLGLNTEAFF. CDR3 DNA: TGTGCCTGGACGAAACTGGGGCTAAACACTGAAGCTTTCTTT.

This clone was seen only a few times. As DNA, the CDR3 is TGTGCCAGCAGCGAGGGACAGACCGAAGCTTTCTTT. It specifies CASSEGQTEAFF. The chain employs TRBV9 and TRBJ1-1, with 7 positions matching TRBD1. Germline CDR1 reads SGDLS; CDR2 reads YYNGEE. The CDR3 sequence is 12 residues long. Trimming cost V 3 bases and J 8 bases; bases outside gene matches: 4.

The V and J genes are TRBV5-1 and TRBJ2-1, with 8 bases fitting TRBD2. This CDR3 has 14 residues. Germline loops: CDR1 SGHRS, CDR2 YFSETQ. The V segment lost 0 bases and the J segment 7 bases; nucleotides outside the gene matches: 3. This CDR3 is CASSLEREGNEQFF. The CDR3 region has the DNA TGCGCCAGCAGCTTGGAACGGGAGGGAAATGAGCAGTTCTTC.

CDR3 loop: CASSHGLAGEYQETQYF. The CDR3 DNA is TGCGCCAGCAGCCACGGACTAGCGGGGGAGTACCAAGAGACCCAGTACTTC. The rearrangement joins TRBV4-1 to TRBJ2-5; 13 positions match TRBD2. This CDR3 is built from 17 residues. V dropped 3 bases and J dropped 0; count of bases not matched to a gene: 4. Per germline, CDR1 MGHRA and CDR2 YSYEKL.

This clone was detected only a few times. The chain links TRBV6-1 to TRBJ2-7, with D tentatively TRBD2 (5 bases). Germline V gene lookup returns CDR1 MNHNS and CDR2 SASEGT. The CDR3 contains 15 residues. Trimming removed 4 bases at V and 0 bases at J, with 13 bases between. For the CDR3, the DNA is TGTGCCAGCAGTGTTGAACAAGGGAGCTCCTACGAGCAGTACTTC. Encoded protein: CASSVEQGSSYEQYF.

CDR3: CASSEAPGSYEQYF. CDR3 bases: TGCGCCAGCAGTGAGGCACCCGGCTCCTACGAGCAGTACTTC. The chain recombines TRBV10-2 with TRBJ2-7, with D uncertain. V gave up 2 bases and J gave up 0 bases, with 8 bases separating them. The CDR3 totals 14 residues. Germline V gives CDR1 WSHSY, CDR2 SAAADI.

The rearrangement joins TRBV11-3 to TRBJ1-5; no firm D call. CDR1 is SGHNT and CDR2 is YENEEA in the germline V gene. This CDR3 spans 16 amino acids. Trimming removed 2 bases from V and 6 bases from J, with 17 bases in between. This CDR3 reads CASSLMRCERGQPQHF. The CDR3 DNA reads TGTGCCAGCAGCTTAATGAGATGCGAACGCGGTCAGCCCCAGCATTTT.

This chain joins TRBV27 and TRBJ2-1; 7 nucleotides line up with TRBD1. With V trimmed by 4 bases and J by 6 bases, 9 bases remained unmatched. The CDR3 sequence is 15 residues long. CDR1 and CDR2 from the germline V gene are MNHEY and SMNVEV (reference sequence). In DNA, the CDR3 is TGTGCCAGCAGTTCCCCCGGGACAGCCCTCAATGAGCAGTTCTTC. The encoded protein is CASSSPGTALNEQFF.

This chain connects TRBV25-1 to TRBJ1-2; D perhaps matches TRBD1 (5 bases). V was shortened by 5 bases and J by 3 bases, with 10 bases between the two germline ends. Germline CDR1 and CDR2: MGHDK and SYGVNS. The CDR3 consists of 13 residues. The CDR3 region is CASSTDTYYGYTF. The CDR3 coding sequence is TGTGCCAGCAGTACGGACACCTACTATGGCTACACCTTC.

J is TRBJ1-2 and V is TRBV6-6; TRBD1 might be the D (6 bases). Germline lookup yields CDR1 MNHNY and CDR2 SVGAGI (reference sequence). The V gene lost 2 bases and the J gene lost 2 bases, with 9 bases spanning the gap. This CDR3 is 14 amino acids long. In nucleotides, the CDR3 is TGTGCCAGCAGTTACCTTGACAGGAACTATGGCTACACCTTC. This codes for CASSYLDRNYGYTF.

The rearrangement links TRBV7-3 to TRBJ2-2; D is possibly TRBD2 (7 bases). The germline V and J ends were trimmed by 6 bases and 6 bases, with 17 bases remaining between them. The CDR3 totals 15 residues. Germline V lookup: CDR1 SGHTA, CDR2 FQGTGA. CDR3 in DNA: TGTGCCAGCAGGGGTCGGGGGGCCGGACCCGGGGAGCTGTTTTTT. Translated: CASRGRGAGPGELFF.

V gene TRBV5-4 combines with J gene TRBJ1-2, with 7 bases that match TRBD1. With V trimmed by 4 bases and J by 4 bases, 4 bases remained unmatched. The CDR3 is 13 residues long. Germline lookup yields CDR1 SGHNT and CDR2 YYREEE (reference sequence). CDR3 nucleotide sequence: TGTGCCAGCAGCCCGGGACAGCCCTATGGCTACACCTTC. It yields the protein CASSPGQPYGYTF.

This sequence joins TRBV5-1 and TRBJ1-1; 7 bases fit TRBD1. This CDR3 region has 14 residues. Germline V CDR1 and CDR2: SGHRS, YFSETQ. After removal of 4 bases from V and 4 bases from J, the junction contained 7 bases not matched to a gene. The CDR3 is CASSTRTGPTEAFF. In nucleotides, the CDR3 is TGCGCCAGCAGCACCCGGACAGGACCCACTGAAGCTTTCTTT.

The rearrangement links TRBV9 to TRBJ2-5, with 15 nucleotides matching TRBD2. CDR3 length equals 18 residues. Trimming cost V 3 bases and J 4 bases; bases outside gene matches: 10. Per germline, CDR1 SGDLS and CDR2 YYNGEE. In DNA, the CDR3 is TGTGCCAGCAGCGGACGGACTAGCGGGAGGGCTACGGCAGAGACCCAGTACTTC. It specifies CASSGRTSGRATAETQYF.

In DNA, the CDR3 is TGCGCCAGCAGCTTGGGGTTAGCGGGGGCGACTAACTATGGCTACACCTTC. This translates into CASSLGLAGATNYGYTF. The chain links TRBV5-1 to TRBJ1-2; tentatively, D is TRBD1 (6 bases). This CDR3 has 17 amino acids. Germline V gene data show CDR1 as SGHRS and CDR2 as YFSETQ. Trimming left V 0 bases short and J 0 bases short, with 15 bases between.

The J gene is TRBJ2-5, the V gene TRBV5-1, with D possibly matching TRBD2 (6 bases). This CDR3 region has 15 residues. Trimming left V 0 bases short and J 2 bases short, with 11 bases between. Per the germline V gene, CDR1 is SGHRS and CDR2 is YFSETQ. In DNA, the CDR3 is TGCGCCAGCAGCTTGGGGGGGGTACCTCAAGAGACCCAGTACTTC. It codes for CASSLGGVPQETQYF.

The V gene is TRBV9, the J gene TRBJ1-1, with 7 bases aligning to TRBD1. This CDR3 is built from 14 residues. CDR1 is SGDLS, CDR2 YYNGEE, per germline. Trimming at V came to 2 bases and at J to 3 bases, leaving 4 bases not matched to a gene. CDR3 nucleotide sequence: TGTGCCAGCAGCGTCTCCGGGACAGACACTGAAGCTTTCTTT. Residues: CASSVSGTDTEAFF.

V gene TRBV9 combines with J gene TRBJ2-5; 8 bases map to TRBD2. J was trimmed by 8 bases and V by 0 bases; bases with no gene match: 21. Germline-derived CDR1 and CDR2 are SGDLS and YYNGEE. The CDR3 runs to 19 residues. The CDR3 is CASSVEGLAGTDKETTQYF. For the CDR3, the DNA is TGTGCCAGCAGCGTAGAAGGTTTAGCGGGGACCGACAAAGAGACAACCCAGTACTTC.

V gene TRBV4-3 combines with J gene TRBJ1-2; D unresolved. The V gene lost 0 bases and the J gene lost 6 bases, with 11 bases spanning the gap. Germline V gene sequence: CDR1 LGHNA, CDR2 YSLEER. The CDR3 spans 14 residues. The DNA for the CDR3 is TGCGCCAGCAGCCAAGATTCCCGGGAAGATGGCTACACCTTC. Amino acid sequence: CASSQDSREDGYTF.